The 23 T cell receptor beta chains presented below share a single source sample, sequenced in a study of CD8 T cells in ankylosing spondylitis. Their specific antigens are unknown. Each CDR3 protein gets one entry after TCRdb re-called the 5' RACE reads with MiXCR. The table has around 390,000 distinct CDR3 sequences, 20% to 25% seen once. Whole-study results and caveats: For ankylosing spondylitis blood, a TCR beta motif of about eight highly homologous variants appeared characteristic.

Sequenced sample: blood, either unsorted or a sorted T cell fraction (not recorded which). These receptor sequences come from a male donor with ankylosing spondylitis.

This clonotype was seen repeatedly, ten times or more. The V gene is TRBV3-1, the J gene TRBJ1-5; D unclear. V was cut by 2 bases and J by 3 bases, with 5 bases left in between. The CDR3 runs 13 residues. In germline, CDR1 is LGHDT, CDR2 YNNKEL (reference sequence). Here the CDR3 reads CASSQQLNQPQHF. The CDR3 region has the DNA TGTGCCAGCAGCCAACAGCTCAATCAGCCCCAGCATTTT. Looking up the rest from reference TRBV3-1 and TRBJ1-5 gives the full variable domain: DTAVSQTPKYLVTQMGNDKSIKCEQNLGHDTMYWYKQDSKKFLKIMFSYNNKELIINETVPNRFSPKSPDKAHLNLHINSLELGDSAVYFCASSQQLNQPQHFGDGTRLSIL.

The J gene is TRBJ2-7, the V gene TRBV7-2, with unresolved D. Germline CDR1 and CDR2: SGHTA and FQGNSA. The V end lost 1 base, the J end lost 6 bases, and 7 bases lay between the germline ends. This CDR3 is 12 amino acids long. The CDR3 DNA reads as TGTGCCAGCAGCTTAGGTCGGGCCGAGCAGTACTTC. Translating gives CASSLGRAEQYF.

This clonotype was seen a few times. The rearrangement uses TRBV12-5 and TRBJ2-2; possibly TRBD2 for D (5 bases). The V and J ends lost 5 bases and 2 bases respectively, with 9 bases between them. The CDR3 has 14 residues. Germline CDR1 is LGHNT and CDR2 is FRNRAP. CDR3 sequence (DNA): TGTGCTAGTGGTCTCGGACTCAACACCGGGGAGCTGTTTTTT. Its protein is CASGLGLNTGELFF. Together with reference TRBV12-5 and TRBJ2-2, the CDR3 gives the full variable domain: DARVTQTPRHKVTEMGQEVTMRCQPILGHNTVFWYRQTMMQGLELLAYFRNRAPLDDSGMPKDRFSAEMPDATLATLKIQPSEPRDSAVYFCASGLGLNTGELFFGEGSRLTVL.

The rearrangement links TRBV20-1 to TRBJ2-5, with 7 bases identical to TRBD2. The CDR3 contains 15 residues. Germline CDR1 and CDR2: DFQATT and SNEGSKA (reference sequence). Losses at the gene ends were 2 bases for V and 2 bases for J; bases not matched to a gene: 8. The CDR3 bases are TGCAGTGCTAGATCTGGGGCGGGAGCACAAGAGACCCAGTACTTC. This encodes CSARSGAGAQETQYF.

The CDR3 bases are TGCGCCAGCAGCGGAACAGGGGCAACTAATGAAAAACTGTTTTTT. This gives the protein CASSGTGATNEKLFF. The rearrangement joins TRBV5-1 to TRBJ1-4; TRBD1 agrees at 7 bases. V lost 4 bases and J lost 0; bases outside the gene matches: 3. The germline V gene has CDR1 SGHRS and CDR2 YFSETQ. The CDR3 length is 15 residues.

This clonotype came up once. The chain employs TRBV11-1 and TRBJ1-1; D gene unclear. CDR1 SGHAT and CDR2 FQDESV come from the germline V gene (reference sequence). Trimming stripped 1 base from V and 0 bases from J, with 18 bases between. This CDR3 has 18 residues. The CDR3 nucleotides read TGTGCCAGCAGCTTAGACCGTAAGGCAGTCGCTATGAACACTGAAGCTTTCTTT. This sequence encodes CASSLDRKAVAMNTEAFF.

The sample holds a few counts of this clonotype. The genes are TRBV11-3 and TRBJ2-3; D possibly corresponds to TRBD2 (5 bases). Germline V lookup: CDR1 SGHNT, CDR2 YENEEA. There are 15 residues in the CDR3. Trimming pared 5 bases from V and 1 base from J, leaving 13 bases between. CDR3 in amino acids: CASSKHSLGTDTQYF. The CDR3 DNA follows: TGTGCCAGCAGCAAACACTCACTAGGCACAGATACGCAGTATTTT.

The chain uses TRBV7-8 and TRBJ2-6; possible D gene TRBD1, 5 bases. The CDR3 covers 17 residues. V lost 3 bases and J 0 bases, leaving 12 bases between the germline ends. Germline V gives CDR1 SGHVS, CDR2 FQNEAQ. CDR3 DNA sequence: TGTGCCAGCAGCTTTGGGGCTCGCATCTCTGGGGCCAACGTCCTGACTTTC. Its protein is CASSFGARISGANVLTF.

This clonotype was seen only a few times. The chain has TRBV10-3 and TRBJ2-7; 13 nucleotides match TRBD2. This CDR3 comprises 14 residues. V gave up 7 bases and J gave up 4 bases; unmatched junction bases: 4. Per the germline V gene, CDR1 is ENHRY and CDR2 is SYGVKD. CDR3 DNA: TGTGCCATCAAAGGGACTAGCGGGAAGTACGAGCAGTACTTC. This translates into CAIKGTSGKYEQYF.

The chain carries TRBV6-1 and TRBJ1-5, with TRBD1 matching 10 bases. The germline V gene encodes CDR1 MNHNS and CDR2 SASEGT. With V trimmed by 6 bases and J by 1 base, 3 bases remained unmatched. CDR3 length equals 15 residues. The CDR3: CASRGQGTSNQPQHF. CDR3 DNA: TGTGCCAGCAGGGGACAGGGGACCAGCAATCAGCCCCAGCATTTT.

The chain has TRBV7-2 and TRBJ2-3; D perhaps matches TRBD2 (5 bases). Trimming removed 5 bases at V and 4 bases at J, with 13 bases between. CDR1 is SGHTA, CDR2 FQGNSA, per germline. The CDR3 covers 14 residues. As DNA, the CDR3 is TGTGCCAGCAGCAGAGCGGTCCGGCCAGATACGCAGTATTTT. Translation: CASSRAVRPDTQYF.

This chain links TRBV5-1 with TRBJ2-6; D might be TRBD1 or TRBD2, each matching 5 bases. Germline CDR1 is SGHRS and CDR2 is YFSETQ. The CDR3 covers 16 residues. Trimming cost V 2 bases and J 2 bases, with 11 bases left between them. The CDR3 protein is CASSFGREPGANVLTF. CDR3 sequence (DNA): TGCGCCAGCAGCTTCGGCAGGGAGCCTGGGGCCAACGTCCTGACTTTC.

The chain combines TRBV20-1 with TRBJ2-1, with D possibly TRBD2 on 5 matching bases. The CDR3 covers 14 residues. V was pared by 6 bases and J by 4 bases, with 16 bases between. Germline V gene data show CDR1 as DFQATT and CDR2 as SNEGSKA (reference sequence). CDR3 DNA: TGCAGTGCCCCCCTAGCAACCCCTTACAATGAGCAGTTCTTC. The encoded protein is CSAPLATPYNEQFF.

V usage is TRBV5-1 and J usage is TRBJ2-1; D gene uncertain. This CDR3 comprises 15 residues. Germline CDR1 reads SGHRS; CDR2 reads YFSETQ. Trimming left V 4 bases short and J 6 bases short, with 17 bases between. CDR3 sequence (DNA): TGCGCCAGCAGCAACGACGACCGGAGCTTCAATGAGCAGTTCTTC. Its protein product is CASSNDDRSFNEQFF. The whole variable domain, remainder taken from reference TRBV5-1 and TRBJ2-1, is KAGVTQTPRYLIKTRGQQVTLSCSPISGHRSVSWYQQTPGQGLQFLFEYFSETQRNKGNFPGRFSGRQFSNSRSEMNVSTLELGDSALYLCASSNDDRSFNEQFFGPGTRLTVL.

The rearrangement links TRBV29-1 to TRBJ1-2; a possible D gene is TRBD1 (6 bases). The CDR3 has 12 residues. Germline-derived CDR1 and CDR2 are SQVTM and ANQGSEA. V shed 6 bases and J shed 4 bases, with 12 bases lying between them. Here the CDR3 DNA reads TGCAGCGTCGTCAGGGGAGTCTATGGCTACACCTTC. Translating gives CSVVRGVYGYTF.

The V and J genes are TRBV5-1 and TRBJ2-3, with 7 nucleotides matching TRBD1. Germline trimming cut 1 base from V and 6 bases from J; bases unmatched to any gene: 5. Germline assignment: CDR1 SGHRS and CDR2 YFSETQ. The CDR3 loop spans 14 amino acids. CDR3 sequence: CASSLWRTGDTQYF. The CDR3 DNA reads TGCGCCAGCAGCTTGTGGAGGACAGGTGATACGCAGTATTTT. The whole variable domain, remainder taken from reference TRBV5-1 and TRBJ2-3, is KAGVTQTPRYLIKTRGQQVTLSCSPISGHRSVSWYQQTPGQGLQFLFEYFSETQRNKGNFPGRFSGRQFSNSRSEMNVSTLELGDSALYLCASSLWRTGDTQYFGPGTRLTVL.

This clonotype was detected a few times. The chain recombines TRBV6-1 with TRBJ1-6; unclear D gene. The CDR3 has 13 amino acids. Germline V gives CDR1 MNHNS, CDR2 SASEGT. V was shortened by 10 bases and J by 6 bases, with 13 bases between the two germline ends. DNA of the CDR3: TGTGCCACCGCGTACGGGTCTAATTCACCCCTCCACTTT. This encodes CATAYGSNSPLHF.

The table lists this clonotype with a few counts. The rearrangement uses TRBV15 and TRBJ2-1; the D is unclear. The CDR3 sequence is 16 residues long. Trimming removed 1 base at V and 5 bases at J, with 15 bases between. Germline V lookup: CDR1 LNHNV, CDR2 YYDKDF (reference sequence). The CDR3 DNA sequence: TGTGCCACCAGCAGAGGAGGCCCCCCGAGAAACAATGAGCAGTTCTTC. Translated: CATSRGGPPRNNEQFF.

The chain recombines TRBV18 with TRBJ2-3, with 9 bases that match TRBD2. Germline V lookup: CDR1 KGHSH, CDR2 LQKENI. J was trimmed by 2 bases and V by 4 bases; bases with no gene match: 4. CDR3 length equals 15 residues. The CDR3 spells CASSRREGNTDTQYF. The CDR3 DNA is TGTGCCAGCTCACGGCGGGAGGGAAACACAGATACGCAGTATTTT.

This rearrangement joins TRBV20-1 to TRBJ2-1; D may be TRBD1 or TRBD2 (6 bases each). Germline V gives CDR1 DFQATT, CDR2 SNEGSKA (reference sequence). CDR3 length: 14 amino acids. The ends were cut back, 6 bases at V and 8 bases at J, with 20 bases in the middle. CDR3 sequence reads: CSALGGQGIYEQFF. The CDR3 region has the DNA TGCAGTGCCCTCGGAGGGCAGGGGATTTATGAGCAGTTCTTC.

The rearrangement links TRBV7-3 to TRBJ2-1, with TRBD2 as a possible D gene (5 bases). Germline V gene lookup returns CDR1 SGHTA and CDR2 FQGTGA. CDR3 size: 13 residues. Trimming pared 4 bases from V and 7 bases from J, leaving 11 bases between. CDR3 in DNA: TGTGCCAGCAGCTCACAACCGGGAAATGAGCAGTTCTTC. This sequence encodes CASSSQPGNEQFF.

This chain uses TRBV7-8 with TRBJ2-5, with D tentatively TRBD1 (6 bases). Germline V gene lookup returns CDR1 SGHVS and CDR2 FQNEAQ. CDR3 length: 14 amino acids. The V and J ends lost 0 bases and 4 bases respectively, with 9 bases between them. The CDR3: CASSLAQGSETQYF. The CDR3 coding sequence is TGTGCCAGCAGCTTAGCGCAGGGGTCAGAGACCCAGTACTTC.

This clonotype occurred a few times. J is TRBJ1-5 and V is TRBV12-3 or TRBV12-4; 10 bases line up with TRBD1. The CDR3 is 17 amino acids. V lost 6 bases, J lost 2 bases, and 10 bases stayed unmatched. CDR3 region: CASSPDRGLGGNQPQHF. The CDR3 nucleotides are TGTGCCAGCAGCCCTGACAGGGGGCTAGGAGGCAATCAGCCCCAGCATTTT.